This TCR beta chain stems from a study of T cell responses to AZD1222 COVID-19 vaccine. The study's findings and limits: CD4 TCRs associated with vaccination spanned spike, dominating at 160-218 and 743-854. Donors skewed white British and female; clonal diversity was possibly underestimated. Rises in breadth and depth of Spike-specific TCRs came after two AZD1222 doses.

TCRdb keeps only in-frame clones here, not all; method: immunoSEQ multiplex PCR. The top ten hold about 4% of the sample, which has some 130,000 clones, more than 75% seen once. The germline CDR1 and CDR2 sequences are SQVTM and ANQGSEA. The CDR3 covers 14 residues. V was clipped by 6 bases and J by 6 bases; unmatched bases: 9. Turning to this clone: As yet, its antigen is unknown.

The sequencing here drew on peripheral blood, taken on day 0 of AZD1222 vaccination. The receptor was isolated from an adult in good health. The rearrangement links TRBV29-1 to TRBJ2-1; 9 bases are shared with TRBD1. The CDR3: CSVAGTGLFNEQFF. DNA of the CDR3: TGCAGCGTAGCCGGGACAGGGCTTTTCAATGAGCAGTTCTTC.